These 18 T cell receptor beta chains originate from one sample sequenced in a study of T cell repertoires in cytomegalovirus infection. Their recognized antigens are unknown. Each CDR3 protein gets one entry after TCRdb re-called the reads with MiXCR. The table records 200,000 to 250,000 distinct CDR3 sequences, around two fifths of them present only once. Sequencing used CD8+ T cells from cultured PBMCs, obtained from culture after CMV antigen stimulation. The source of these receptors is a human donor in good health (CMV status not recorded). Some clones in this sample may be carry-over from other donors' samples.

This clonotype was counted a few times. The chain joins TRBV12-3 or TRBV12-4 to TRBJ2-3; TRBD2 matches at 7 bases. Trimming cost V 6 bases and J 2 bases; bases outside gene matches: 17. This CDR3 spans 18 amino acids. The CDR3 nucleotides read TGTGCCAGCAGCTCTCAGATCTCCTTAGCGGGCGCCACAGATACGCAGTATTTT. Protein: CASSSQISLAGATDTQYF.

The gene calls are TRBV27 and TRBJ1-2, with D maybe TRBD1 (5 bases). The V and J ends lost 0 bases and 1 base respectively, with 9 bases between them. The CDR3 runs to 15 residues. Looked up from germline, CDR1 is MNHEY and CDR2 is SMNVEV (reference sequence). The CDR3: CASSLSGGDNYGYTF. CDR3 nucleotide sequence: TGTGCCAGCAGTTTATCGGGAGGGGATAACTATGGCTACACCTTC.

The J gene is TRBJ2-5, the V gene TRBV6-5; D may be TRBD1 (5 bases). Trimming removed 2 bases at V and 3 bases at J, with 7 bases between. The CDR3 extends over 13 amino acids. Germline loops: CDR1 MNHEY, CDR2 SVGAGI. In DNA, the CDR3 is TGTGCCAGCAGTTACCCGACAGAAGAGACCCAGTACTTC. It codes for CASSYPTEETQYF.

A few counts support this clonotype. The genes are TRBV28 and TRBJ2-7; TRBD2 is a possible D gene (6 bases). The CDR3 spans 14 residues. The V gene lost 10 bases and the J gene lost 0 bases, with 16 bases spanning the gap. Germline V CDR1 and CDR2: MDHEN, SYDVKM. Written as DNA, the CDR3 is TGTGCCACCACCCGGGGGTACCTCTCCTACGAGCAGTACTTC. The encoded protein is CATTRGYLSYEQYF. Based on the CDR3 plus reference TRBV28 and TRBJ2-7, the full variable domain is DVKVTQSSRYLVKRTGEKVFLECVQDMDHENMFWYRQDPGLGLRLIYFSYDVKMKEKGDIPEGYSVSREKKERFSLILESASTNQTSMYLCATTRGYLSYEQYFGPGTRLTVT.

This CDR3 reads CASSFKFGTPVQETQYF. The CDR3 DNA reads TGTGCCAGCAGCTTTAAATTCGGGACTCCGGTTCAAGAGACCCAGTACTTC. V gene TRBV3-1 combines with J gene TRBJ2-5; a weak D match, TRBD2 (6 bases). In germline, CDR1 is LGHDT, CDR2 YNNKEL (reference sequence). CDR3 length: 17 residues. The V end was cut by 5 bases, the J end by 2 bases, with 21 bases between.

The CDR3: CSARVLADRSSYEQYF. The CDR3 region has the DNA TGCAGTGCTAGAGTCCTCGCGGACAGGAGCTCCTACGAGCAGTACTTC. The chain links TRBV20-1 to TRBJ2-7; 7 nucleotides agree with TRBD1. The germline V gene encodes CDR1 DFQATT and CDR2 SNEGSKA (reference sequence). The CDR3 extends over 16 amino acids. V lost 1 base and J lost 0; bases outside the gene matches: 9.

The chain uses TRBV6-2 or TRBV6-3 and TRBJ2-7; D is possibly TRBD1 (6 bases). Germline-derived CDR1 and CDR2 are MNHEY and SVGEGT. Trimming shortened V by 4 bases and J by 2 bases, and 18 bases separated the two germline ends. The CDR3 runs to 16 residues. CDR3 sequence: CASSSHPGEPPYEQYF. In DNA, the CDR3 is TGTGCCAGCAGTTCCCATCCAGGGGAGCCGCCCTACGAGCAGTACTTC.

Points on this clonotype: One junction end does not reproduce the germline sequence, and a read error may be involved. This sequence joins TRBV24-1 and TRBJ2-1; TRBD2 matches 15 bases. The CDR3 runs to 19 residues. Looked up from germline, CDR1 is KGHDR and CDR2 is SFDVKD. DNA of the CDR3: TGTGCCACCAGTGACCGCTACCTGGGACTAGCGGGAGGATTCGATGATCAGTTCTTC. Protein: CATSDRYLGLAGGFDDQFF.

This clonotype has only a few counts. The CDR3 region has the DNA TGCAGTGCTAGCCGAGCCCCCGGGACAGCCAATTCACCCCTCCACTTT. It encodes CSASRAPGTANSPLHF. The chain links TRBV20-1 to TRBJ1-6; 7 positions match TRBD1. From germline, CDR1 is DFQATT and CDR2 SNEGSKA (reference sequence). The CDR3 is 16 residues long. The ends lost 3 bases at V and 7 bases at J; junction bases unmatched: 12.

The chain couples TRBV10-3 to TRBJ1-5; D is unresolved. Looked up from germline, CDR1 is ENHRY and CDR2 is SYGVKD. This CDR3 contains 9 residues. The V and J ends lost 10 bases and 10 bases respectively, with 8 bases between them. The CDR3 is CATEIPQHF. CDR3 nucleotides: TGTGCCACCGAAATACCCCAGCATTTT.

In its sample, this clonotype was seen many times. The chain combines TRBV7-8 with TRBJ2-7; tentatively, D is TRBD1 (6 bases). CDR1 SGHVS and CDR2 FQNEAQ come from the germline V gene. V lost 0 bases, J lost 0 bases, and 12 bases lay in between. The CDR3 totals 16 residues. The CDR3: CASSLAGDTSSYEQYF. The CDR3 region has the DNA TGTGCCAGCAGCTTAGCGGGGGACACCAGCTCCTACGAGCAGTACTTC.

The chain combines TRBV5-1 with TRBJ2-3, with D unclear. The V end was cut by 0 bases, the J end by 2 bases, with 4 bases between. Germline V gene sequence: CDR1 SGHRS, CDR2 YFSETQ. This CDR3 contains 13 residues. CDR3 DNA sequence: TGCGCCAGCAGCTTGGATGTCACAGATACGCAGTATTTT. As protein: CASSLDVTDTQYF.

The chain carries TRBV18 and TRBJ1-5, with D possibly TRBD1 on 5 matching bases. The V gene lost 2 bases and the J gene lost 3 bases, with 14 bases spanning the gap. The CDR3 sequence is 16 residues long. The germline V gene has CDR1 KGHSH and CDR2 LQKENI. The CDR3 sequence is CASSPKPGTPNQPQHF. The CDR3 bases are TGTGCCAGCTCACCAAAACCAGGGACCCCCAATCAGCCCCAGCATTTT.

This clonotype came up a few times. The chain couples TRBV27 to TRBJ2-7; a weak D match, TRBD2 (6 bases). The ends were cut back, 3 bases at V and 6 bases at J, with 12 bases in the middle. The CDR3 is 13 residues long. Germline V gene data show CDR1 as MNHEY and CDR2 as SMNVEV (reference sequence). DNA for the CDR3: TGTGCCAGCAGTTTGTCGGCGACTAGCGAGCAGTACTTC. Encoded protein: CASSLSATSEQYF.

In its sample, this clonotype was seen many times. This chain links TRBV20-1 with TRBJ2-2; 9 nucleotides line up with TRBD2. This CDR3 has 15 residues. V trimming: 1 base; J trimming: 3 bases; junction bases outside the gene matches: 3. CDR1 is DFQATT and CDR2 is SNEGSKA in the germline V gene (reference sequence). As DNA, the CDR3 is TGCAGTGCTAGAGTAGCGGGAGTCTACACCGGGGAGCTGTTTTTT. As protein: CSARVAGVYTGELFF.

V is TRBV7-9 and J is TRBJ2-7, with D perhaps matching TRBD2 (5 bases). The germline CDR1 and CDR2 sequences are SEHNR and FQNEAQ (reference sequence). This CDR3 comprises 14 residues. V dropped 4 bases and J dropped 3 bases, with 13 bases sitting between them. In DNA, the CDR3 is TGTGCCAGCAGCTCCCAGCGGATGGGCTACGAGCAGTACTTC. Protein sequence: CASSSQRMGYEQYF.

This chain uses TRBV6-1 with TRBJ1-5; D unclear. From germline, CDR1 is MNHNS and CDR2 SASEGT. CDR3 length: 16 amino acids. The germline V and J ends were trimmed by 2 bases and 2 bases, with 13 bases remaining between them. CDR3 sequence: CASSELRGYGNQPQHF. The CDR3 nucleotides are TGTGCCAGCAGTGAACTCCGAGGGTACGGCAATCAGCCCCAGCATTTT.

The J gene is TRBJ1-2, the V gene TRBV2; 8 nucleotides match TRBD1. Unmatched junction bases numbered 1, after V lost 1 base and J lost 0 bases. Per the germline V gene, CDR1 is SNHLY and CDR2 is FYNNEI. The CDR3 contains 15 residues. The CDR3 nucleotides read TGTGCCAGCAGTGAAGGACAGGGGTCTAACTATGGCTACACCTTC. Encoded protein: CASSEGQGSNYGYTF.